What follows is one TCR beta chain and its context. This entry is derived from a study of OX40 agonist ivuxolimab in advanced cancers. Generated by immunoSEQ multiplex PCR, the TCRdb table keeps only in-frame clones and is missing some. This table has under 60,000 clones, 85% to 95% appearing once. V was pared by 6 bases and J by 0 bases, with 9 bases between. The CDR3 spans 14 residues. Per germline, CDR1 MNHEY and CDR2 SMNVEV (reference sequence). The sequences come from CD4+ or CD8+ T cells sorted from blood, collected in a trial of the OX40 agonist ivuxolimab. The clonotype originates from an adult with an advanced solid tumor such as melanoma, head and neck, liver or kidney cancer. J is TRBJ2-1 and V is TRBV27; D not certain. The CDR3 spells CASRDRSSYNEQFF. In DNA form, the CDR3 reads TGTGCCAGCAGGGATCGAAGCTCCTACAATGAGCAGTTCTTC.